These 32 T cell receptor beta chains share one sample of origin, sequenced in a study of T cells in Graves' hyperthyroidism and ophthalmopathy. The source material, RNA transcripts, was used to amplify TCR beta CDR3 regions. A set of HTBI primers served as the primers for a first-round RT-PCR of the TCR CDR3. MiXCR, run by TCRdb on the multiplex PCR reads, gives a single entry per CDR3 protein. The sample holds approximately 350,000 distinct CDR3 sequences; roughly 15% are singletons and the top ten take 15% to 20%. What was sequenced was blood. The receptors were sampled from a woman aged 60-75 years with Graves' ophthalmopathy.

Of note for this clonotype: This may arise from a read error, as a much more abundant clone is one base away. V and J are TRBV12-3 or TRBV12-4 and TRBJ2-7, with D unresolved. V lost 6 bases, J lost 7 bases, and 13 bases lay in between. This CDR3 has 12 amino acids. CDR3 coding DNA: TGTGCCAGCAGACGGGCAGGACGGGAGCAGTACTTC. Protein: CASRRAGREQYF.

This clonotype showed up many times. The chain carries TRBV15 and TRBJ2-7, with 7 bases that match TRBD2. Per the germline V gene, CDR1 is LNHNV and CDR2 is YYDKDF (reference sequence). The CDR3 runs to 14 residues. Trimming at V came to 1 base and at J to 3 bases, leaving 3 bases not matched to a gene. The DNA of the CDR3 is TGTGCCACCAGCAGAGGCGGGAGAGGCTACGAGCAGTACTTC. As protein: CATSRGGRGYEQYF.

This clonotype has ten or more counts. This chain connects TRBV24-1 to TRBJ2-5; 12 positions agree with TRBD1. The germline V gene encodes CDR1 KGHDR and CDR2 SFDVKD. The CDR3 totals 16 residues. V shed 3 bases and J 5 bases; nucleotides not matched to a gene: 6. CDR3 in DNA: TGTGCCACCAGTGATCTGGGACAGGGGGCGGAGGAGACCCAGTACTTC. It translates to CATSDLGQGAEETQYF.

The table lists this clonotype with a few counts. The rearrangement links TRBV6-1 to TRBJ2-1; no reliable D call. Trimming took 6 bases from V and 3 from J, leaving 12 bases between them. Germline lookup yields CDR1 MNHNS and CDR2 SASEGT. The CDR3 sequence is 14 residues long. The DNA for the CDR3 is TGTGCCAGCAGCTTTAGAGGCCTCTACAATGAGCAGTTCTTC. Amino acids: CASSFRGLYNEQFF.

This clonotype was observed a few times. In DNA, the CDR3 is TGTGCCAGCACCATGAGGCTGGGACTAGCGGGAGTGAGGGGGGCCAACGTCCTGACTTTC. Its protein product is CASTMRLGLAGVRGANVLTF. V gene TRBV28 combines with J gene TRBJ2-6; TRBD2 matches at 14 bases. J gave up 4 bases and V 7 bases, and 15 bases lay outside the gene matches. Germline V gene data show CDR1 as MDHEN and CDR2 as SYDVKM. The CDR3 runs 20 residues.

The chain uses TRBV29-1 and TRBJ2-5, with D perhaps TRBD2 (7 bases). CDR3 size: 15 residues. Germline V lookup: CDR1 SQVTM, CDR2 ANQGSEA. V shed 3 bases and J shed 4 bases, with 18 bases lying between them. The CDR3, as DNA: TGCAGCGTTGAGATCGCGGGGGCGCGAGGAGAGACCCAGTACTTC. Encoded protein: CSVEIAGARGETQYF.

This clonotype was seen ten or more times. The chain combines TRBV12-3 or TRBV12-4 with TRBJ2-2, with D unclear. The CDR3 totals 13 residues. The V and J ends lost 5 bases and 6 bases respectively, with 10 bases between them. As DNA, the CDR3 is TGTGCCAGCAGTCTCCAGGATCCCGGGGAGCTGTTTTTT. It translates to CASSLQDPGELFF.

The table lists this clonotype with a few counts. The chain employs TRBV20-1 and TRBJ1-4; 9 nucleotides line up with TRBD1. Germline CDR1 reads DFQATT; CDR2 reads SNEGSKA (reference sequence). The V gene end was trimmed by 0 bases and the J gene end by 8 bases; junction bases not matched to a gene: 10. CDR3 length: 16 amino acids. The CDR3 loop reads CSAREPNRGRKEKLFF. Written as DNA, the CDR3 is TGCAGTGCTAGAGAACCGAACAGGGGGCGAAAGGAAAAACTGTTTTTT.

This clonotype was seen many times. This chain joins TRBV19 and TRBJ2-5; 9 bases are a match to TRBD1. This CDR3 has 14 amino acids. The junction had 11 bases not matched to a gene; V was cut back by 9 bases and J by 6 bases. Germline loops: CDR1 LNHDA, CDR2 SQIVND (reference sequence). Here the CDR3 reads CASKPGQGGQTQYF. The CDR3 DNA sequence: TGTGCCAGCAAGCCGGGACAGGGAGGGCAGACCCAGTACTTC.

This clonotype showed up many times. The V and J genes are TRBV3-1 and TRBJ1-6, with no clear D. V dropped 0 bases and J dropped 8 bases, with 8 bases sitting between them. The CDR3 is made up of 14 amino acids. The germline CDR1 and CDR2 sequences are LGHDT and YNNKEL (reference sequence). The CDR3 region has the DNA TGTGCCAGCAGCCAAGATAAGGGCTATTCACCCCTCCACTTT. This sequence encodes CASSQDKGYSPLHF.

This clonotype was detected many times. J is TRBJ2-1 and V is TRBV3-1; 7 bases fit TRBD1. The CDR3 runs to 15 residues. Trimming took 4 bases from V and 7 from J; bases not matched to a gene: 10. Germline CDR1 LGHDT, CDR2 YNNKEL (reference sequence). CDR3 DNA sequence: TGTGCCAGCAGCCCGGGACAGCTCAGGGGGAATGAGCAGTTCTTC. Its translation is CASSPGQLRGNEQFF.

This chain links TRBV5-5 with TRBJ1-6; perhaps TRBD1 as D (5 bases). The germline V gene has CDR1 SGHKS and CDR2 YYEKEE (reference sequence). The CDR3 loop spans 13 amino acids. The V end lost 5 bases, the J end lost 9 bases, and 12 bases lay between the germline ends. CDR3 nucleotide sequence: TGTGCCAGCAGTTGGGACGGTAGTTCACCCCTCCACTTT. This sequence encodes CASSWDGSSPLHF.

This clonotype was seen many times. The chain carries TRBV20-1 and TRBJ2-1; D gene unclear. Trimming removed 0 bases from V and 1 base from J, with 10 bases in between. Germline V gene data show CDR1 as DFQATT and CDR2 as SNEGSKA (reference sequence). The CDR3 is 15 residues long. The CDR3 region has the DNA TGCAGTGCTAGAGAGCGACTCGCTTCCTACAATGAGCAGTTCTTC. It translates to CSARERLASYNEQFF.

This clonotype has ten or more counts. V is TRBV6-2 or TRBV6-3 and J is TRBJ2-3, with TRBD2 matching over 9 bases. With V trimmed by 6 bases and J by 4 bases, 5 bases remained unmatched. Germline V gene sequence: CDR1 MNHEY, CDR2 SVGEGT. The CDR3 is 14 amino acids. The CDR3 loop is CASRAGGDPDTQYF. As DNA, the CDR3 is TGTGCCAGCAGAGCGGGAGGTGACCCAGATACGCAGTATTTT.

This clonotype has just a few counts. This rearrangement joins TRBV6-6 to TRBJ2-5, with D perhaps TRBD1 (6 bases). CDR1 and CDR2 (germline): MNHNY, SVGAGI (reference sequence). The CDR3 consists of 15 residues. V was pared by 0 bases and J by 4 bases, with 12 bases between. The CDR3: CASSYSGQGGETQYF. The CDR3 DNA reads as TGTGCCAGCAGTTACTCGGGACAAGGGGGAGAGACCCAGTACTTC.

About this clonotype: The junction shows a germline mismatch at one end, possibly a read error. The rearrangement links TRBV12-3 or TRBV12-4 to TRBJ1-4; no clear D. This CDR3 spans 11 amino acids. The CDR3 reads CANSLGSGEFF. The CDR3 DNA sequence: TGTGCCAACAGTCTGGGGTCCGGGGAGTTTTTT.

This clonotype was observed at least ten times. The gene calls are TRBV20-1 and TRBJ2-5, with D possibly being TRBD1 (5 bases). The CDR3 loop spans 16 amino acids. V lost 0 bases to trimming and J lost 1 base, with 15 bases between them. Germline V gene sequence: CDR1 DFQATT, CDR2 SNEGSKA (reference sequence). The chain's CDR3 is CSARDMGRAIQETQYF. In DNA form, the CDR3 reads TGCAGTGCTAGAGATATGGGCAGGGCTATCCAAGAGACCCAGTACTTC.

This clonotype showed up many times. The CDR3 DNA follows: TGTGCCAGCAGTTTTACCGCAGAGGGGGGTTCCCATGAGCAGTTCTTC. Translating it yields CASSFTAEGGSHEQFF. V gene TRBV28 combines with J gene TRBJ2-1; tentatively, D is TRBD1 or TRBD2 (6 bases each). V was pared by 3 bases and J by 8 bases, with 20 bases between. Germline CDR1 reads MDHEN; CDR2 reads SYDVKM. This CDR3 region has 16 residues. Looking up the rest from reference TRBV28 and TRBJ2-1 gives the full variable domain: DVKVTQSSRYLVKRTGEKVFLECVQDMDHENMFWYRQDPGLGLRLIYFSYDVKMKEKGDIPEGYSVSREKKERFSLILESASTNQTSMYLCASSFTAEGGSHEQFFGPGTRLTVL.

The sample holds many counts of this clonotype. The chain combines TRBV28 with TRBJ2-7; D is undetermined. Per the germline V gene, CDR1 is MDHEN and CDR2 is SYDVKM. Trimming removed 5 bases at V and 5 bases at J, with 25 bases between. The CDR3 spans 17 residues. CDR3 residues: CASSQPSAARAWDEQYF. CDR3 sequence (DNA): TGTGCCAGCAGTCAACCGTCCGCGGCCCGAGCGTGGGACGAGCAGTACTTC.

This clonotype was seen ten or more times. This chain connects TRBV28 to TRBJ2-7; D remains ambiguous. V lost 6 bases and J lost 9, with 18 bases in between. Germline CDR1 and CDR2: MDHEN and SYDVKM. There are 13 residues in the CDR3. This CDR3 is CASSRRSGGGQYF. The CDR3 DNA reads TGTGCCAGCAGCCGAAGGTCAGGCGGCGGGCAGTACTTC.

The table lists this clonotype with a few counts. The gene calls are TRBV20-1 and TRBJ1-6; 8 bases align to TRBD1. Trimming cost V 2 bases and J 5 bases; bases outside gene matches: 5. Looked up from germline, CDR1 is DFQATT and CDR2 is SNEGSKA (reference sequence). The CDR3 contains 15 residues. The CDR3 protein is CSARPPGQDNSPLHF. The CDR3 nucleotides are TGCAGTGCTAGACCGCCGGGACAGGATAATTCACCCCTCCACTTT.

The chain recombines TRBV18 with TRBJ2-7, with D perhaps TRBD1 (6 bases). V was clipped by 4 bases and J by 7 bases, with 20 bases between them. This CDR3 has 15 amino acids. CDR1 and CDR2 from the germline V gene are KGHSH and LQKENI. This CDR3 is CASSQQGPQPGEQYF. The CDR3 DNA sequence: TGTGCCAGCTCACAACAGGGACCCCAACCTGGGGAGCAGTACTTC.

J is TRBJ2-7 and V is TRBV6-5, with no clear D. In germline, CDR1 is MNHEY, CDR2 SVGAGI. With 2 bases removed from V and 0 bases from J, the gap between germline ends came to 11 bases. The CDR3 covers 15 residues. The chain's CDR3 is CASSYKRVSSYEQYF. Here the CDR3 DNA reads TGTGCCAGCAGTTACAAGCGAGTGAGCTCCTACGAGCAGTACTTC.

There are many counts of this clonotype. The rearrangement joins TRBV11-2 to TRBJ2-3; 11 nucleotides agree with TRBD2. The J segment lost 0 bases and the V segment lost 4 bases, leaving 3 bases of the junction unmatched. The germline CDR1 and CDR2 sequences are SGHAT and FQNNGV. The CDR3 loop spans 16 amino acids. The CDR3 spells CASSSRLAGSTDTQYF. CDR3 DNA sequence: TGTGCCAGCAGCTCCCGACTAGCGGGGAGCACAGATACGCAGTATTTT.

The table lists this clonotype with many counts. The CDR3 coding sequence is TGTGCCAGCAGCTCTCTTGAGGGGGCGGGAGAGTACGAGCAGTACTTC. This translates into CASSSLEGAGEYEQYF. The chain uses TRBV7-9 and TRBJ2-7; the D gene could be TRBD1 or TRBD2 (7 bases each). V was cut by 4 bases and J by 4 bases, with 20 bases left in between. CDR1 and CDR2 (germline): SEHNR, FQNEAQ (reference sequence). CDR3 size: 16 residues.

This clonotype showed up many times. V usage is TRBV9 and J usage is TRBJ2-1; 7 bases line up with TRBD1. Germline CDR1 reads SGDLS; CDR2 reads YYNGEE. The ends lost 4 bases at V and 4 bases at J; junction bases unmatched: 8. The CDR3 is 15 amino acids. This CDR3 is CASSPTGTAYNEQFF. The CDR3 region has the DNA TGTGCCAGCAGCCCAACCGGGACAGCTTACAATGAGCAGTTCTTC.

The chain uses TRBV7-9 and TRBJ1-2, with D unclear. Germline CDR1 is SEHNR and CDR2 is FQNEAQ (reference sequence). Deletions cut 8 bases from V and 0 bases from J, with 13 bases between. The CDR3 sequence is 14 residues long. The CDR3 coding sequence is TGTGCCAGCGGAACTCAACTCGCTAACTATGGCTACACCTTC. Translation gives CASGTQLANYGYTF.

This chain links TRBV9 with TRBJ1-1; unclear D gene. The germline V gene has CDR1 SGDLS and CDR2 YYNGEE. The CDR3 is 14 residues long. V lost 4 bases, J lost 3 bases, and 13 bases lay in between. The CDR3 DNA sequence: TGTGCCAGCAGCACCCGCATGGCTGACACTGAAGCTTTCTTT. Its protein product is CASSTRMADTEAFF.

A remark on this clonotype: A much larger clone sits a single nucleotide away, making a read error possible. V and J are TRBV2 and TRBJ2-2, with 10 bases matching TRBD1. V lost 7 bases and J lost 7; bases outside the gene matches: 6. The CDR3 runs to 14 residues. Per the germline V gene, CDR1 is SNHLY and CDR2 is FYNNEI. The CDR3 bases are TGTGCCAGCAAGGGACAGGGGTCGAGCGGGGAGCTGTTTTTT. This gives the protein CASKGQGSSGELFF.

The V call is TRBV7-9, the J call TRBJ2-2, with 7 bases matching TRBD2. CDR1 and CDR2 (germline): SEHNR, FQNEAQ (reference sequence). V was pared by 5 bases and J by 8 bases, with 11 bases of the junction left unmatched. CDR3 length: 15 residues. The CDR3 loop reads CASSHGRLGAGELFF. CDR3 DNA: TGTGCCAGCAGCCACGGGAGGCTAGGGGCTGGGGAGCTGTTTTTT.

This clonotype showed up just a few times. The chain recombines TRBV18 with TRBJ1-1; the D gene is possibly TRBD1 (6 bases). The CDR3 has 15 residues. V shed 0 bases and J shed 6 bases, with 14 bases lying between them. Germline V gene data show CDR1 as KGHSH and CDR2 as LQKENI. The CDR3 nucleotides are TGTGCCAGCTCACCACCGGGGCCAGCAGGGGCTGAAGCTTTCTTT. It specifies CASSPPGPAGAEAFF.

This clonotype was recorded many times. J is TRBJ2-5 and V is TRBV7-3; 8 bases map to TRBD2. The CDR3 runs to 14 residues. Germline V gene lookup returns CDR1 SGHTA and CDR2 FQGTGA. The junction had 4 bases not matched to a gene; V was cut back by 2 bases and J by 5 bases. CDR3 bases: TGTGCCAGCAGCTTATACGGGAGGGCCGAGACCCAGTACTTC. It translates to CASSLYGRAETQYF.